This is a list of T cell receptor beta chains from one sample in a study of T cells in Graves' hyperthyroidism and ophthalmopathy. TCRdb used MiXCR to reprocess the multiplex PCR reads, holding one entry per CDR3 protein. The sample holds 700,000 to 950,000 distinct CDR3 sequences; just over 35% are singletons and the top ten take 31%. Sequenced material: blood. Source of these receptors: a woman in her thirties or forties with Graves' hyperthyroidism. Both conserved end residues are trimmed from each CDR3.

length,V,CDR3
11,TRBV11-2,ASSLARDFGYT
13,TRBV5-5,ASSFSGRALGELF
13,TRBV24-1,ATSVLAGAKNEQF
14,TRBV7-2,ASSRGGSGSTGELF
12,TRBV29-1,SVQTGGVQETQY
12,TRBV6-5,ASSYSERAGGYT
12,TRBV15,ATSMPGQGYEQY
14,TRBV9,ASSVASGTANTEAF
10,TRBV12-3/TRBV12-4,ASSVGTSRQY
12,TRBV10-3,AISPDRASEKLF
13,TRBV10-3,AISSARATGEKLF
10,TRBV29-1,SVSAGNTEAF
12,TRBV2,ASTQGQGVYGYT
15,TRBV7-2,ASSGRSTNLNNSPLH
12,TRBV13,ASSSGLQNEKLF
14,TRBV7-9,ASRLEVRGEEEKLF
14,TRBV4-3,ASSQDLAGVSYEQY
11,TRBV5-1,ASSEQSQETQY
10,TRBV30,AWSGSGTEAF
11,TRBV29-1,SFFGQGIYEQY
13,TRBV10-3,AISESGGSNTEAF
9,TRBV6-4,ASKGQETQY
15,TRBV7-8,ASSSGTSGGPQETQY
12,TRBV12-5,ASGLGTGDEKLF
9,TRBV10-3,AIRDQETQH
13,TRBV4-3,ASSQWDRGRYGYT
14,TRBV7-9,ASSSKTRRTQETQY
9,TRBV20-1,SARDQDRLF
11,TRBV11-2,ASRTWQTYEQY
13,TRBV13,ASSSGSGPAYEQY
11,TRBV20-1,SAMGPFGETQY
13,TRBV7-2,ASSYWDRGGETQY
13,TRBV7-2,ASSLQATGEETQY
12,TRBV7-9,ASSLAGPHSEAF
13,TRBV19,ASRAQGWSNQPQH
10,TRBV6-5,ASSYRFAEQY
9,TRBV20-1,SASSNTEAF